The sequence of this T cell receptor beta chain was determined in a study of identical twins (dated by TCRdb to the mid-2010s). With regard to the full study: To test whether fetal clonotypes persist, the study used deep sequencing on TCR alpha and beta repertoires from monozygotic twins, unrelated adults of various ages, and cord blood. Replicate twin experiments were performed at different times using different library preparation protocols to rule out contamination.

The full study reports these points: Compared with coincidental sharing between unrelated individuals, out-of-frame TCR alpha sequences shared between twins showed an excess of sequences with low generation probability. Zero-insertion analyses could be partly confounded by invariant T cells such as MAIT and iNKT, although diverse VJ usage argued against such confounding for most clonotypes. Fewer insertions were carried by abundant cord blood beta clonotypes, a similar but weaker trend appeared in young adult naive repertoires, and no such trend appeared in memory repertoires. Conclusions relied on cross-sectional statistical analysis, since the same donors could not be followed over many years. Recombination models systematically underestimated out-of-frame TCR alpha sharing in monozygotic twins but agreed with sharing between unrelated individuals. Excess twin sharing in beta out-of-frame sequences was weaker because fewer shared sequences lowered the signal-to-noise ratio.

This clonotype came up a few times. No cognate antigen has been identified for it. No much larger clonotype is one base removed from it; base qualities were not supplied. All donors were healthy Caucasians. Three pairs of female monozygotic twins, all aged roughly 18 to 29 years, were included in the twin cohort. Positive isolation kits from Invitrogen were used to isolate the CD4+ and CD8+ T cell populations. Reading the germline V gene gives CDR1 SGHDN and CDR2 FVKESK. The CDR3 covers 13 residues, taking in both the cysteine and the phenylalanine. Kept here is only the CDR3 DNA, which spans 39 bases and is read in frame from base 1. V is pared back by 7 bases and J by 5 bases, with 14 bases lying between the germline termini. The library was made by 5' RACE. Sequenced on an Illumina HiSeq 2000. Template switching added a universal primer binding site, and the final cDNA carried a unique molecular identifier that allowed TCR cDNA molecules to be counted accurately. First-strand cDNA for TCR alpha and beta chains was synthesized from specific primers in the conserved constant-segment region. Each cDNA library was double barcoded, with a SMART-Mk sample barcode plus Illumina barcodes, to control for contamination. TruSeq adapter sequences and Illumina sample barcodes were added in two successive PCR steps. TCR alpha and beta cDNA libraries were sequenced on the Illumina HiSeq platform with custom primers. The study's processing was this. Unique molecular identifiers were extracted from raw reads with MiGEC, and CDR3 positions were determined with MiXCR. Recombination models were inferred per individual with the repgenHMM and IGoR tools using an EM algorithm. The tcR package in R was used for shared clonotype analysis, with sharing normalized by the product of cloneset sizes. To study raw recombination free of thymic and clonal selection effects, out-of-frame nonproductive sequences were analyzed. TCRdb redid the processing of the public reads, applying fastp at Q25 and MiXCR, and retained in-frame beta chains. Rows with a matching CDR3 protein are joined into one entry that keeps the most common DNA and genes. These V and J calls originate from TCRdb's pipeline instead of the authors' own analysis. The sample has about 530,000 distinct CDR3 sequences on record, about 20% of them singletons. Jointly, the top ten make up around 0.48% of the sample.

This sample also appeared in a second study, on yellow fever vaccine responses in identical twins. The second study also describes: According to the authors, in identical twins the way T cells responded to vaccination appeared partly convergent and partly personalized. In identical twins, the study followed T cell clones that responded to the vaccine with precision.

The sequence was obtained from a woman between 18 and 29 years old in good health. Sequencing was carried out using CD4+ T cells sorted from blood. Here the chain combines TRBV14 and TRBJ2-5; TRBD2 might be the D gene, on 5 matching bases. CDR3 sequence: CASNRASGETQYF. The bases read TGTGCCAGCAATAGGGCTTCGGGGGAGACCCAGTACTTC.